These 16 T cell receptor beta chains came from one sample sequenced in a study of blood T cell repertoires in COVID-19. TCRdb keeps only in-frame clones here, not all; method: immunoSEQ multiplex PCR. The table includes roughly 230,000 clones, about 82% detected once. Sample: peripheral blood. The receptors come from a middle-aged man with COVID-19, enrolled during active disease.

This clone was seen only once. This rearrangement joins TRBV13 to TRBJ2-5; TRBD2 agrees at 10 bases. V was clipped by 2 bases and J by 1 base; unmatched bases: 4. The CDR3 totals 16 residues. Per the germline V gene, CDR1 is PRHDT and CDR2 is FYEKMQ (reference sequence). This CDR3 reads CASSLSAGGTQETQYF. CDR3 DNA: TGTGCCAGCAGCTTATCAGCGGGGGGGACCCAAGAGACCCAGTACTTC.

V is TRBV3-1 (or the pseudogene TRBV3-2) and J is TRBJ2-3; 12 bases are a match to TRBD2. The CDR3 sequence is 15 residues long. The germline gives CDR1 LGHDT, CDR2 YNNKEL (reference sequence). The V gene end was trimmed by 3 bases and the J gene end by 6 bases; junction bases not matched to a gene: 4. The CDR3 DNA follows: TGTGCCAGCAGCCAGACTAGCGGGGGATCGGATACGCAGTATTTT. This gives the protein CASSQTSGGSDTQYF.

This sequence joins TRBV11-3 and TRBJ2-7; a possible D gene is TRBD1 (6 bases). The CDR3 length is 16 residues. Germline V CDR1 and CDR2: SGHNT, YENEEA. V was clipped by 0 bases and J by 2 bases, with 14 bases between them. CDR3 bases: TGTGCCAGCAGCTTAGAGCAGGGTACAGGGACCTACGAGCAGTACTTC. This translates into CASSLEQGTGTYEQYF.

This chain links TRBV6-6 with TRBJ2-1; D might be TRBD2 (5 bases). Trimming shortened V by 0 bases and J by 9 bases, and 15 bases separated the two germline ends. This CDR3 has 15 amino acids. Germline V CDR1 and CDR2: MNHNY, SVGAGI (reference sequence). The CDR3 DNA is TGTGCCAGCAGTTACTCAAGGGATTTGCGGGCTGAGCAGTTCTTC. Translating gives CASSYSRDLRAEQFF.

This clone occurred once. This chain joins TRBV28 and TRBJ1-5, with TRBD1 identical over 7 bases. Germline values: CDR1 MDHEN, CDR2 SYDVKM. The CDR3 runs to 13 residues. The ends lost 7 bases at V and 6 bases at J; junction bases unmatched: 6. CDR3 in amino acids: CASKTRGPQPQHF. In DNA form, the CDR3 reads TGTGCCAGCAAGACAAGGGGGCCTCAGCCCCAGCATTTT.

The gene calls are TRBV4-2 and TRBJ2-1; TRBD1 is a possible D gene (5 bases). Trimming pared 2 bases from V and 0 bases from J, leaving 11 bases between. CDR3 size: 16 residues. From germline, CDR1 is LGHNA and CDR2 YNFKEQ. CDR3 sequence: CASSQPGQSSYNEQFF. CDR3 nucleotides: TGTGCCAGCAGCCAACCCGGACAAAGCTCCTACAATGAGCAGTTCTTC.

This clone has just a few counts. The rearrangement links TRBV5-1 to TRBJ2-1, with D unclear. The germline V gene encodes CDR1 SGHRS and CDR2 YFSETQ. Trimming stripped 4 bases from V and 0 bases from J, with 14 bases between. The CDR3 has 16 amino acids. The CDR3 bases are TGCGCCAGCAGCCGGTCCGAAATGAGCTCCTACAATGAGCAGTTCTTC. This encodes CASSRSEMSSYNEQFF.

As concerns this clone: Other DNA sequences from this sample encode an identical CDR3 as well. V is TRBV28 and J is TRBJ1-1, with a weak D call TRBD1 (6 bases). From germline, CDR1 is MDHEN and CDR2 SYDVKM. V was clipped by 1 base and J by 4 bases, with 10 bases between them. CDR3 size: 14 residues. CDR3 residues: CASSLSRRGTEAFF. The CDR3 DNA reads as TGTGCCAGCAGTTTATCTCGCAGGGGCACTGAAGCTTTCTTT.

The rearrangement joins TRBV20-1 to TRBJ2-7, with a weak D call TRBD1 (5 bases). The CDR3 is 11 residues long. The ends were cut back, 6 bases at V and 4 bases at J, with 10 bases in the middle. The V gene's germline CDR1 is DFQATT and CDR2 SNEGSKA (reference sequence). CDR3 in amino acids: CSAARGYEQYF. CDR3 coding DNA: TGCAGTGCAGCTAGGGGTTACGAGCAGTACTTC.

The chain employs TRBV2 and TRBJ2-7; D is ambiguous. The CDR3 runs 15 residues. With 3 bases removed from V and 2 bases from J, the gap between germline ends came to 14 bases. Germline CDR1 is SNHLY and CDR2 is FYNNEI. This chain's CDR3 is CASSELETHAYEQYF. DNA for the CDR3: TGTGCCAGCAGTGAGCTCGAAACACATGCCTACGAGCAGTACTTC.

This clone appeared a single time. This sequence joins TRBV7-2 and TRBJ2-7, with TRBD1 matching 8 bases. J gave up 2 bases and V 5 bases, and 8 bases lay outside the gene matches. The germline gives CDR1 SGHTA, CDR2 FQGNSA. The CDR3 is 15 amino acids. CDR3 bases: TGTGCCAGCAGCCTCCGACAGGGGATAACCTACGAGCAGTACTTC. Its translation is CASSLRQGITYEQYF. The full variable domain, completed using reference TRBV7-2 and TRBJ2-7, is GAGVSQSPSNKVTEKGKDVELRCDPISGHTALYWYRQSLGQGLEFLIYFQGNSAPDKSGLPSDRFSAERTGGSVSTLTIQRTQQEDSAVYLCASSLRQGITYEQYFGPGTRLTVT.

The chain combines TRBV9 with TRBJ2-3; 10 bases agree with TRBD2. The germline CDR1 and CDR2 sequences are SGDLS and YYNGEE. This CDR3 spans 15 amino acids. The junction had 4 bases not matched to a gene; V was cut back by 3 bases and J by 3 bases. CDR3 region: CASSASGGWTDTQYF. The DNA for the CDR3 is TGTGCCAGCAGCGCTAGCGGGGGTTGGACAGATACGCAGTATTTT.

The chain recombines TRBV7-9 with TRBJ1-2; possibly TRBD1 for D (6 bases). Deletions cut 5 bases from V and 0 bases from J, with 10 bases between. CDR1 and CDR2 from the germline V gene are SEHNR and FQNEAQ (reference sequence). The CDR3 sequence is 14 residues long. CDR3 coding DNA: TGTGCCAGCAGCCCAAGGACAGCTAACTATGGCTACACCTTC. Amino acids: CASSPRTANYGYTF.

There are a few counts of this clone. The chain has TRBV4-1 and TRBJ2-7; no reliable D call. The V end lost 0 bases, the J end lost 6 bases, and 12 bases lay between the germline ends. CDR1 is MGHRA, CDR2 YSYEKL, per germline. The CDR3 has 14 residues. In DNA, the CDR3 is TGCGCCAGCAGCCAAGAGATAATAGCTATCGAGCAGTACTTC. It yields the protein CASSQEIIAIEQYF.

The chain links TRBV18 to TRBJ1-2, with 8 bases aligning to TRBD1. The CDR3 length is 13 residues. After removal of 3 bases from V and 8 bases from J, the junction contained 5 bases not matched to a gene. Looked up from germline, CDR1 is KGHSH and CDR2 is LQKENI. CDR3 DNA: TGTGCCAGCTCACCTCGACAGGGGAACGGCTACACCTTC. Its translation is CASSPRQGNGYTF.

This chain joins TRBV5-4 and TRBJ1-2, with a tentative D call TRBD1 (5 bases). Germline V gene data show CDR1 as SGHNT and CDR2 as YYREEE (reference sequence). The CDR3 runs 15 residues. V lost 3 bases to trimming and J lost 1 base, with 13 bases between them. This CDR3 reads CASSSGTEGNYGYTF. The CDR3 region has the DNA TGTGCCAGCAGCTCGGGGACTGAGGGTAACTATGGCTACACCTTC.